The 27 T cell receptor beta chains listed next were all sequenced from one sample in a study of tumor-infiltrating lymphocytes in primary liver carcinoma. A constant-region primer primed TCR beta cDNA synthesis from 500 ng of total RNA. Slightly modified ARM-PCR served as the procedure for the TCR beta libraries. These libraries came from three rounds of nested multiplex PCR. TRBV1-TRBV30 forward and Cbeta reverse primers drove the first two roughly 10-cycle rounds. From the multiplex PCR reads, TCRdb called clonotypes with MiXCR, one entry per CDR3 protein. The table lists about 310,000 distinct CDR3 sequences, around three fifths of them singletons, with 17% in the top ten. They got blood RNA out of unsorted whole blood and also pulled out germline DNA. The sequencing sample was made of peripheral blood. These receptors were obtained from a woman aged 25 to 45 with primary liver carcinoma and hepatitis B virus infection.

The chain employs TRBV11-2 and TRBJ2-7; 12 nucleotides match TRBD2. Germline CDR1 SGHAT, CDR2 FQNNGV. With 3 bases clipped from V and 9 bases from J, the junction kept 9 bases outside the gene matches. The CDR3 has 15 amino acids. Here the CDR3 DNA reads TGTGCCAGCAGCTTGACTAGCGGGAGCAATACGGGGCAGTACTTC. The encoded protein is CASSLTSGSNTGQYF.

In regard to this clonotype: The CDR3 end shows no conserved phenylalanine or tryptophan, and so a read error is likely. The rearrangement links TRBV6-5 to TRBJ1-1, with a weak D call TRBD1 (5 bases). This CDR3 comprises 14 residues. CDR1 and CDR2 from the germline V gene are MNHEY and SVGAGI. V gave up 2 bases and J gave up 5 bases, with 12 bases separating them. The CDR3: CASSYTQGVTEAFL. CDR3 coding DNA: TGTGCCAGCAGTTACACCCAAGGGGTAACTGAAGCTTTCCTT.

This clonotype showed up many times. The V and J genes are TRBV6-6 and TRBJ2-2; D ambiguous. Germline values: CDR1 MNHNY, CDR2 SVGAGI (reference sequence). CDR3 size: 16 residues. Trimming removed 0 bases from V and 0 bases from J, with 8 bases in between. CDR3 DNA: TGTGCCAGCAGTTACTCCCGGAAGTCGAACACCGGGGAGCTGTTTTTT. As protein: CASSYSRKSNTGELFF.

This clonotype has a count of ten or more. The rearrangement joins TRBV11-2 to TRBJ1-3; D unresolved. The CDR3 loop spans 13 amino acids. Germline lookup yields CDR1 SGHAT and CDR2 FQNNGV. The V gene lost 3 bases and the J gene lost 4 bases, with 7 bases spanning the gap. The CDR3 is CASSFPGGNTIYF. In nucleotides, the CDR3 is TGTGCCAGCAGCTTTCCCGGAGGAAACACCATATATTTT.

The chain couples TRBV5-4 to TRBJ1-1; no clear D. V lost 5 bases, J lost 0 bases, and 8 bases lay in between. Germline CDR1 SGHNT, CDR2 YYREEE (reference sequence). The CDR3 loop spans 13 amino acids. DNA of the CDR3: TGTGCCAGCAGTCTCCCACTGAACACTGAAGCTTTCTTT. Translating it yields CASSLPLNTEAFF.

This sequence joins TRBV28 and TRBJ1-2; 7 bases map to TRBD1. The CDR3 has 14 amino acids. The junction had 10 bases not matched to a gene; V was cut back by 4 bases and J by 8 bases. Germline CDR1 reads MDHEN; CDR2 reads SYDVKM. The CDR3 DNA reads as TGTGCCAGCAGTTCGGGACAGTCCTATTTGGGCTACACCTTC. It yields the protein CASSSGQSYLGYTF.

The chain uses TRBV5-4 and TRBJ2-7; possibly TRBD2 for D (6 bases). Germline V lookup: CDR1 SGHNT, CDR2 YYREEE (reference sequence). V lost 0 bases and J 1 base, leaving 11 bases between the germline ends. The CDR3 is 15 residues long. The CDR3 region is CASSLGRGLSYEQYF. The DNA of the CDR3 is TGTGCCAGCAGCTTGGGGAGGGGATTATCCTACGAGCAGTACTTC.

Here the CDR3 DNA reads TGTGCCAGCAAGGAGGCACTCATCTCCTACGAGCAGTACTTC. Its protein product is CASKEALISYEQYF. The chain employs TRBV28 and TRBJ2-7; weak D call: TRBD2 (5 bases). V gave up 7 bases and J gave up 0 bases, with 13 bases separating them. Per the germline V gene, CDR1 is MDHEN and CDR2 is SYDVKM. The CDR3 loop spans 14 amino acids.

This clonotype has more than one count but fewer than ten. CDR3 sequence (DNA): TGTGCCAGCAGCTGGTTTTCGGGAGAGACCCAGTACTTC. This sequence encodes CASSWFSGETQYF. The chain carries TRBV5-4 and TRBJ2-5, with D hard to call. Trimming stripped 3 bases from V and 4 bases from J, with 10 bases between. This CDR3 region has 13 residues. CDR1 is SGHNT, CDR2 YYREEE, per germline (reference sequence).

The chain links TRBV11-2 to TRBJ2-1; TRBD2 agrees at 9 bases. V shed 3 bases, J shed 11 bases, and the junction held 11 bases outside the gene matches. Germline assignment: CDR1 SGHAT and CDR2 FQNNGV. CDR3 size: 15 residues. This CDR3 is CASSLAGTSHGKQFF. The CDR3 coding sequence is TGTGCCAGCAGCTTGGCCGGGACTAGCCATGGTAAGCAGTTCTTC. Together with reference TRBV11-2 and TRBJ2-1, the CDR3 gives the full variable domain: EAGVAQSPRYKIIEKRQSVAFWCNPISGHATLYWYQQILGQGPKLLIQFQNNGVVDDSQLPKDRFSAERLKGVDSTLKIQPAKLEDSAVYLCASSLAGTSHGKQFFGPGTRLTVL.

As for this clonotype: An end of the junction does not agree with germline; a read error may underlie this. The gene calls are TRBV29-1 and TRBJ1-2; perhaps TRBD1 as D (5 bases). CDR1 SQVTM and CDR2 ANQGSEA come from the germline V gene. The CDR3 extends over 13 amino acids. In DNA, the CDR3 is TGCAGTGCCGGGGGGATAGGGAAAGATGGCCACACCTTC. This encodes CSAGGIGKDGHTF.

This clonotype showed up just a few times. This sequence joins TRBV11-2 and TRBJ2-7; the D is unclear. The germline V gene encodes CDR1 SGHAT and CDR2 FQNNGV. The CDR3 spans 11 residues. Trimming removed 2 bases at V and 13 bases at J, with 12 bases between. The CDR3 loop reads CASSLRYEHYF. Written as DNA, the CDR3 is TGTGCCAGCAGCTTAAGGTACGAACACTACTTC.

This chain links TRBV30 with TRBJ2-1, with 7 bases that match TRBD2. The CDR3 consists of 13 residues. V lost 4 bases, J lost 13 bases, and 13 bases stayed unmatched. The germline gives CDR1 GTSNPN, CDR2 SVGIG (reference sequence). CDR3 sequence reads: CAWMVGLGVEQFF. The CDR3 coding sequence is TGTGCCTGGATGGTCGGACTAGGGGTGGAACAGTTCTTC.

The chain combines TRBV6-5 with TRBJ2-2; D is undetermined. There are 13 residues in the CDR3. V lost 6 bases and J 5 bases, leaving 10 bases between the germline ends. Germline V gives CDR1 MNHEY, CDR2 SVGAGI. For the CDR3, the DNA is TGTGCCAGCAGCCTATACCCGACCGGGGAGCTGTTTTTT. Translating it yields CASSLYPTGELFF.

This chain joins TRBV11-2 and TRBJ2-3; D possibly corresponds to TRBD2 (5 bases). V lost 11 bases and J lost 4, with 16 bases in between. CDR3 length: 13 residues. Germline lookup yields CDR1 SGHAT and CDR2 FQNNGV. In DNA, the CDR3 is TGTGCCGGCGGCTCCCGCGGGTCAGATACGCAGTATTTT. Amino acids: CAGGSRGSDTQYF.

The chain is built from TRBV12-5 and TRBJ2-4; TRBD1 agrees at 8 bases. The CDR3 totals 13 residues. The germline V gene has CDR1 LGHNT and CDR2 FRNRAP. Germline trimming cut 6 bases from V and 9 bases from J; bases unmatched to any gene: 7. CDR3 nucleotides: TGTGCTAGTGGACCTGGGGGGACAGGCATTCAGTACTTC. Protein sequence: CASGPGGTGIQYF.

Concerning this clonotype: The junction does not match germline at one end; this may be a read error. In DNA form, the CDR3 reads TGTGCCAGCAGCTTATTGGGCGGGATAAGACGCACAGATACGCAGTGTTTT. This codes for CASSLLGGIRRTDTQCF. J is TRBJ2-3 and V is TRBV11-2, with D possibly TRBD2 on 6 matching bases. Germline loops: CDR1 SGHAT, CDR2 FQNNGV. The CDR3 has 17 amino acids.

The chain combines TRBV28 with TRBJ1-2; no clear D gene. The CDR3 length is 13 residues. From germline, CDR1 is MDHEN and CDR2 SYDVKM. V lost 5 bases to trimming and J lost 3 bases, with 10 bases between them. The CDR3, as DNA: TGTGCCAGCAGTGATAACAGATACTATGGCTACACCTTC. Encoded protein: CASSDNRYYGYTF.

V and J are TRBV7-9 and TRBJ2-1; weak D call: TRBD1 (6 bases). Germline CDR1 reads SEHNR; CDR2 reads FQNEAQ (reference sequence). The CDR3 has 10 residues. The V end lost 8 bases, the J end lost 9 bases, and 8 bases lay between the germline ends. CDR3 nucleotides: TGTGCCAGCGGGGACATTGAGCAGTTCTTC. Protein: CASGDIEQFF.

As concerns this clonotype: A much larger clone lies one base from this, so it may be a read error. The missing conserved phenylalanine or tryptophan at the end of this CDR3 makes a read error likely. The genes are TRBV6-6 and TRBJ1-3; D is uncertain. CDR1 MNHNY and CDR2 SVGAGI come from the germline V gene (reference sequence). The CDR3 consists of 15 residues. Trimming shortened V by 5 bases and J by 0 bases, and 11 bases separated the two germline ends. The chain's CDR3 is CASSLGPSSGNTIYS. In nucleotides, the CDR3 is TGTGCCAGCAGTCTCGGGCCAAGCTCTGGAAACACCATATATTCT.

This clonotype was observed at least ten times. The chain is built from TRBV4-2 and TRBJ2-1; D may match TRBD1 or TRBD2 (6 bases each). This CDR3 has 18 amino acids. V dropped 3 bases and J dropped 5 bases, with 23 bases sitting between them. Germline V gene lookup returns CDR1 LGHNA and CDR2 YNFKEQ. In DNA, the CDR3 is TGTGCCAGCAGCCAGGCGCCTGCTGGAGGGGGTTGGGACAATGAGCAGTTCTTC. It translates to CASSQAPAGGGWDNEQFF.

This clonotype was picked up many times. CDR3 coding DNA: TGTGCCAGCACCGGGACAGGTTTCAATCAGCCCCAGCATTTT. As protein: CASTGTGFNQPQHF. The chain couples TRBV6-1 to TRBJ1-5; 8 nucleotides agree with TRBD1. Germline CDR1 is MNHNS and CDR2 is SASEGT. The CDR3 extends over 14 amino acids. With 7 bases clipped from V and 3 bases from J, the junction kept 5 bases outside the gene matches.

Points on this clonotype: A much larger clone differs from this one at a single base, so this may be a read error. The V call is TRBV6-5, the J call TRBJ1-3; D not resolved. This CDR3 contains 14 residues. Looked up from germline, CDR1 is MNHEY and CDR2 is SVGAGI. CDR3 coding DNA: TGTGCCAGCAGACCCCGACACTCTGTAAACACCATATATTTT. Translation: CASRPRHSVNTIYF.

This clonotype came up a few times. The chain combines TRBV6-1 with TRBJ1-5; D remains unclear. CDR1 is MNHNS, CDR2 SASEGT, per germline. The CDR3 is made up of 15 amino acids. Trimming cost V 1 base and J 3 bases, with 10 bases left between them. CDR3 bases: TGTGCCAGCAGTGAAGGACATACCTACAATCAGCCCCAGCATTTT. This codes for CASSEGHTYNQPQHF.

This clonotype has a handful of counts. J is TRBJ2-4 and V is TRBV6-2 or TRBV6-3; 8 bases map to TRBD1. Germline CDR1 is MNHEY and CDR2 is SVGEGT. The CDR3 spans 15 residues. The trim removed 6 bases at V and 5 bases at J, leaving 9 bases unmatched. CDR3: CASSSGGTGQNIQYF. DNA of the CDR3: TGTGCCAGCAGCTCTGGGGGGACAGGCCAAAACATTCAGTACTTC.

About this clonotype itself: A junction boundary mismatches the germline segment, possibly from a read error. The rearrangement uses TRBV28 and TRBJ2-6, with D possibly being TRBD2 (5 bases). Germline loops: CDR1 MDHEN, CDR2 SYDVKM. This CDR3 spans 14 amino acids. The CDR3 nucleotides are TGTGCTAGCAGGACCACGGGGGGGGCCAACGTCCTGACTTTC. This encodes CASRTTGGANVLTF.

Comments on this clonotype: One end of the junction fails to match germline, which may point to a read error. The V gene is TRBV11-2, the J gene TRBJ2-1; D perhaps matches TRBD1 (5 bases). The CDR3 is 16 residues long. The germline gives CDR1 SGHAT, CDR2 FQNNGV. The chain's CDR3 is CASSLAEQVVLDEQFF. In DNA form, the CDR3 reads TGTGCCAGCAGCTTAGCTGAACAGGTAGTTCTCGATGAACAGTTCTTC.